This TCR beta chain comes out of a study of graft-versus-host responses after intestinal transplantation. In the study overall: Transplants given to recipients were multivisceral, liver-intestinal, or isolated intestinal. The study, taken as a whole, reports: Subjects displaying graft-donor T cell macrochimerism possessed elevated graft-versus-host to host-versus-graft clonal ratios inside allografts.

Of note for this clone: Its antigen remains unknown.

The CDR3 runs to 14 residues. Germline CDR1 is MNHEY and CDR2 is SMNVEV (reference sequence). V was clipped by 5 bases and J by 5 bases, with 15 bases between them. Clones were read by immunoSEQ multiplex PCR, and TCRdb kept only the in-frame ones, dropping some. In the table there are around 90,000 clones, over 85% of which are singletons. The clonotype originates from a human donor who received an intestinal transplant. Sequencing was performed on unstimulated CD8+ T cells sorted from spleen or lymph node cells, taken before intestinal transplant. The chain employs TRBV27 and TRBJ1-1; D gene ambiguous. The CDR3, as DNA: TGTGCCAGCAGTCGGGCGGGCCCTGGGACTGAAGCTTTCTTT. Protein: CASSRAGPGTEAFF.